The 2 T cell receptor beta chains given below trace back to one sample, sequenced in a study of cytomegalovirus exposure and HLA in healthy donors. Amplification used 60 Vbeta primers and 13 Jbeta primers. Here immunoSEQ multiplex PCR was the method, and the copy in TCRdb shows in-frame clones only, minus some. This sample has 170,000 or so clones, with just under 80% found just once. Sequences were obtained from PBMCs. Source of these receptors: a woman in her forties or fifties in good health and CMV-seropositive.

The V and J genes are TRBV5-1 and TRBJ1-3; weak D call: TRBD1 (6 bases). Trimming cost V 4 bases and J 1 base, with 12 bases left between them. CDR1 and CDR2 (germline): SGHRS, YFSETQ. CDR3 length: 15 residues. CDR3: CASSVGGGSGNTIYF. CDR3 DNA sequence: TGCGCCAGCAGCGTGGGAGGGGGTTCTGGAAACACCATATATTTT.

This rearrangement joins TRBV11-3 to TRBJ1-1, with unresolved D. Germline assignment: CDR1 SGHNT and CDR2 YENEEA. This CDR3 has 12 amino acids. V lost 1 base, J lost 8 bases, and 8 bases lay in between. CDR3 DNA: TGTGCCAGCAGCTTAGTCGGAGGGGAAGCTTTCTTT. Amino acids: CASSLVGGEAFF.